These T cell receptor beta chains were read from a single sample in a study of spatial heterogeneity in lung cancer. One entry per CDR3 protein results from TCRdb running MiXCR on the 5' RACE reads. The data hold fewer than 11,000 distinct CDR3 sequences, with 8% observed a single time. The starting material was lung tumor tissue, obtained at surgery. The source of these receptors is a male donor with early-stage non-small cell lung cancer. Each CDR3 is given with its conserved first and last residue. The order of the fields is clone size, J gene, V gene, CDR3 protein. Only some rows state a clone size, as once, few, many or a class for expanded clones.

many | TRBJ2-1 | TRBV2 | CARSGQKLNEQFF
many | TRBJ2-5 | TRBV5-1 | CASSLSNAIGRETQYF
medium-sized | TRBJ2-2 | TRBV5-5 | CASSLQPLQNTGELFF
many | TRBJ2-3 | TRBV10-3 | CAISGSTSGASTDTQYF
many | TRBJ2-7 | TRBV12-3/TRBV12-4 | CASGPSSYEQYF
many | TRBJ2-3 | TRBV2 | CASSVNSGREDTQYF
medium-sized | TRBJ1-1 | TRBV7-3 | CASSLRAPQGWKSNTEAFF
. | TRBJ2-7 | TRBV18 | CASSPGQRSYEQYF
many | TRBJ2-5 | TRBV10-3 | CAISEGYQETQYF
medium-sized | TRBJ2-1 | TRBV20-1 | CSASNPGGKSNEQFF
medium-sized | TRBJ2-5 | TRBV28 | CASSLGDRAQETQYF
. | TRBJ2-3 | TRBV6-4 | CASSEAGGTDTQYF
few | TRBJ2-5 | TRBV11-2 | CASSLGLAGETQYF
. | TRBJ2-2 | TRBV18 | CASSPGLLENTGELFF
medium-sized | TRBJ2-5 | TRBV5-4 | CASSLSGGETQYF
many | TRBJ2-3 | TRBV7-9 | CASSSGLTSTDTQYF
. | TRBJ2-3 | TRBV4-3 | CASSQDLVGTDTQYF
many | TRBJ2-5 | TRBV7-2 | CASSLSRGRETQYF
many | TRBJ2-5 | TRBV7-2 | CASSLALAGAQETQYF
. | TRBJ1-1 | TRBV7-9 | CASSLEGTVEAFF
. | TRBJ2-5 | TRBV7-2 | CASSFRFGETQYF
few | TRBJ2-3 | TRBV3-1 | CASSQAVGTQYF
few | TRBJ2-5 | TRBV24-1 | CATSDISTGETQYF
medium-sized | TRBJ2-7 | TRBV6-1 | CASSEVTTGASEQYF
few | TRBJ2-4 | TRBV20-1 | CSVEARREAKNIQYF
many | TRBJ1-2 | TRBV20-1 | CSARDGDDRGIYGYTF
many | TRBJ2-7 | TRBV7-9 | CASSLGAVDEQYF
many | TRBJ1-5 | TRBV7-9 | CASSADGFNQPQHF
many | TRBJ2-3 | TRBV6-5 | CASSYGAGGDTQYF
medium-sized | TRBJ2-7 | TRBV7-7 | CASSSAWESEQYF
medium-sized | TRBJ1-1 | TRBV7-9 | CASSFAGMNTEAFF
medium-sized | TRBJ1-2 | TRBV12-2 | CASRLAHPDRDDGYTF
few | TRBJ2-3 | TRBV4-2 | CASSQGTGTRTDTQYF
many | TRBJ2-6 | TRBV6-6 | CASSYTGSGANVLTF
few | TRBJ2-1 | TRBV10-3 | CAIMGRAGGVDNEQFF
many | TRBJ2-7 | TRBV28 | CARASSGIYEQYF
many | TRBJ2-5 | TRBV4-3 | CASSQGAPALGETQYF
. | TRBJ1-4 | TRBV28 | CASREGDEKLFF
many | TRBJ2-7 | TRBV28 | CASSRTAPYEQYF
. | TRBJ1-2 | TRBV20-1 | CSARDPQGVVYGYTF